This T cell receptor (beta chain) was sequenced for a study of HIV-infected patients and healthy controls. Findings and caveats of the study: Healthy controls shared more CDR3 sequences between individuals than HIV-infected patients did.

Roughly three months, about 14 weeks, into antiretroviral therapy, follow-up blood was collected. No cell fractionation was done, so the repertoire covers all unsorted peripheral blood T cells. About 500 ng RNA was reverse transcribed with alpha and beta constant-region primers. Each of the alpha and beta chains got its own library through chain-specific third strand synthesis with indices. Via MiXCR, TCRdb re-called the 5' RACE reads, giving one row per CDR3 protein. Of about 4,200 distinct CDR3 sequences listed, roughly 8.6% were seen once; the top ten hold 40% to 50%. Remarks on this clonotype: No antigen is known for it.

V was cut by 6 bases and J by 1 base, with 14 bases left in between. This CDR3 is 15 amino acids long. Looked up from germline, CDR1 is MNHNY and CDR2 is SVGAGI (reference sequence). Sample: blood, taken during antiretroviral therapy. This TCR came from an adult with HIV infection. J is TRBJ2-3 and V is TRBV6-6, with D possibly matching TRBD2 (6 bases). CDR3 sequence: CASSRPTGGTDTQYF. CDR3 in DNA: TGTGCCAGCAGCCGACCGACGGGGGGCACAGATACGCAGTATTTT.